This passage covers 10 T cell receptor beta chains from one sample sequenced in a study of PD-1 blockade in classical Hodgkin lymphoma. Every patient experienced relapse after autologous stem cell transplantation, and brentuximab vedotin exposure varied. Assay: immunoSEQ multiplex PCR; the TCRdb copy retains only in-frame clones and omits some. The sample contains nearly 55,000 clones, 65% to 85% of which appear only once. The sample was peripheral blood mononuclear cells (PBMCs), taken at baseline. The receptor source for this set is a human donor with classical Hodgkin lymphoma.

This chain links TRBV14 with TRBJ2-1, with 16 bases lining up with TRBD2. With V trimmed by 2 bases and J by 4 bases, 11 bases remained unmatched. The CDR3 is made up of 20 amino acids. Germline values: CDR1 SGHDN, CDR2 FVKESK. The CDR3 coding sequence is TGTGCCAGCAGCCAACAGGGACTAGCGGGAGGGCGCCGCCCATACAATGAGCAGTTCTTC. Protein product: CASSQQGLAGGRRPYNEQFF.

The rearrangement uses TRBV7-2 and TRBJ1-2; perhaps TRBD1 as D (6 bases). Trimming cost V 2 bases and J 8 bases, with 9 bases left between them. Germline V CDR1 and CDR2: SGHTA, FQGNSA. CDR3 length: 12 amino acids. The CDR3 bases are TGTGCCAGCAGCTTAAACAGGGAAGGCTACACCTTC. The encoded protein is CASSLNREGYTF. The full variable domain, its missing parts supplied by reference TRBV7-2 and TRBJ1-2, is GAGVSQSPSNKVTEKGKDVELRCDPISGHTALYWYRQSLGQGLEFLIYFQGNSAPDKSGLPSDRFSAERTGGSVSTLTIQRTQQEDSAVYLCASSLNREGYTFGSGTRLTVV.

This chain joins TRBV5-6 and TRBJ1-1, with D possibly being TRBD1 (5 bases). The CDR3 covers 14 residues. Germline CDR1 reads SGHDT; CDR2 reads YYEEEE. V lost 2 bases and J 0 bases, leaving 8 bases between the germline ends. The CDR3 sequence: CASSFPGMNTEAFF. The CDR3 DNA sequence: TGTGCCAGCAGCTTTCCAGGGATGAACACTGAAGCTTTCTTT.

This clone was counted once. V is TRBV6-6 and J is TRBJ1-4, with 10 bases matching TRBD1. The germline gives CDR1 MNHNY, CDR2 SVGAGI (reference sequence). This CDR3 spans 16 amino acids. The J segment lost 4 bases and the V segment lost 0 bases, leaving 2 bases of the junction unmatched. This CDR3 is CASSYSGQGGNEKLFF. As DNA, the CDR3 is TGTGCCAGCAGTTACTCAGGACAGGGGGGTAATGAAAAACTGTTTTTT.

The rearrangement uses TRBV9 and TRBJ1-2; 11 positions agree with TRBD1. CDR3 size: 16 residues. Losses at the gene ends were 5 bases for V and 7 bases for J; bases not matched to a gene: 13. CDR1 is SGDLS and CDR2 is YYNGEE in the germline V gene. This CDR3 reads CASSPHPDRGLGGYTF. The CDR3 DNA reads TGTGCCAGCAGTCCTCACCCGGACAGGGGGCTTGGTGGCTACACCTTC.

Only one count was recorded for this clone. The chain carries TRBV10-2 and TRBJ1-4; D is uncertain. The CDR3 is made up of 14 amino acids. Trimming stripped 4 bases from V and 0 bases from J, with 6 bases between. Germline V gene sequence: CDR1 WSHSY, CDR2 SAAADI. DNA for the CDR3: TGCGCCAGCAGTGGTGTCGCAACTAATGAAAAACTGTTTTTT. Amino acids: CASSGVATNEKLFF.

The V call is TRBV15, the J call TRBJ2-5, with a tentative D call TRBD2 (6 bases). Germline V lookup: CDR1 LNHNV, CDR2 YYDKDF (reference sequence). CDR3 length: 15 residues. Trimming stripped 0 bases from V and 2 bases from J, with 10 bases between. CDR3 sequence reads: CATSRDTGVQETQYF. CDR3 bases: TGTGCCACCAGCAGAGATACGGGAGTGCAAGAGACCCAGTACTTC.

The rearrangement uses TRBV6-5 and TRBJ2-1, with 7 bases lining up with TRBD1. CDR3 length: 15 residues. Trimming at V came to 6 bases and at J to 8 bases, leaving 13 bases not matched to a gene. CDR1 is MNHEY and CDR2 is SVGAGI in the germline V gene. The CDR3 sequence is CASSRKYRGTYEQFF. As DNA, the CDR3 is TGTGCCAGCAGCCGCAAGTACAGGGGAACATATGAGCAGTTCTTC.

The chain has TRBV20-1 and TRBJ2-3; D gene unclear. This CDR3 is 10 amino acids long. CDR1 DFQATT and CDR2 SNEGSKA come from the germline V gene (reference sequence). The CDR3 region is CSVGLNTQYF. The DNA of the CDR3 is TGCAGCGTGGGTTTAAATACGCAGTATTTT.

J is TRBJ1-2 and V is TRBV27; no definite D call. Germline CDR1 reads MNHEY; CDR2 reads SMNVEV (reference sequence). This CDR3 contains 14 residues. Trimming shortened V by 3 bases and J by 10 bases, and 18 bases separated the two germline ends. As DNA, the CDR3 is TGTGCCAGCAGTTTCGGGTACCCGCCCTGGGACTACACCTTC. It encodes CASSFGYPPWDYTF.